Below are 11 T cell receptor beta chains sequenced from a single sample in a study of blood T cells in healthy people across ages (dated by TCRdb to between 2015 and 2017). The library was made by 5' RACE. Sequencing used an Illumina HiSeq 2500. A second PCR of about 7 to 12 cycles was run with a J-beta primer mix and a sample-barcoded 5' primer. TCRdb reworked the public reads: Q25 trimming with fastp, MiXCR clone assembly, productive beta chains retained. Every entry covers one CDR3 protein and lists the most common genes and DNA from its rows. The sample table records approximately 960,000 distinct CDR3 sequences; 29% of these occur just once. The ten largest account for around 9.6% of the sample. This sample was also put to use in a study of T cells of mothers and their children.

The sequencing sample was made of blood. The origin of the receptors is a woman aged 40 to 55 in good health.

CDR3 bases: TGTGCCAGCAGCCCCGGACCACAGAAAATGAACACTGAAGCTTTCTTT. Residues: CASSPGPQKMNTEAFF. V and J are TRBV3-1 and TRBJ1-1; D is ambiguous. V was clipped by 4 bases and J by 0 bases, with 15 bases between them. The CDR3 consists of 16 residues. Germline V gene sequence: CDR1 LGHDT, CDR2 YNNKEL (reference sequence). Filled out from reference TRBV3-1 and TRBJ1-1, the complete variable domain reads DTAVSQTPKYLVTQMGNDKSIKCEQNLGHDTMYWYKQDSKKFLKIMFSYNNKELIINETVPNRFSPKSPDKAHLNLHINSLELGDSAVYFCASSPGPQKMNTEAFFGQGTRLTVV.

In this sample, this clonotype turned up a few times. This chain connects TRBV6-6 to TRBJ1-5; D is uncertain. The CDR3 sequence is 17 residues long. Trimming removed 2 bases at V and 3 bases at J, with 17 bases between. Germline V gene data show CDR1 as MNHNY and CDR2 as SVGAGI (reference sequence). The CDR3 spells CASSYRQVLSFNQPQHF. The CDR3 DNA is TGTGCCAGCAGTTACCGTCAGGTCCTGTCCTTCAATCAGCCCCAGCATTTT.

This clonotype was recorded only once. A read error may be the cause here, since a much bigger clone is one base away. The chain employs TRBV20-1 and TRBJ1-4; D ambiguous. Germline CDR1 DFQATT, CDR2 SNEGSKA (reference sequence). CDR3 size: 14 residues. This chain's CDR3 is CSAKAGHRGEKRFF. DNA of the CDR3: TGCAGTGCTAAAGCGGGCCACCGAGGAGAAAAACGGTTTTTT.

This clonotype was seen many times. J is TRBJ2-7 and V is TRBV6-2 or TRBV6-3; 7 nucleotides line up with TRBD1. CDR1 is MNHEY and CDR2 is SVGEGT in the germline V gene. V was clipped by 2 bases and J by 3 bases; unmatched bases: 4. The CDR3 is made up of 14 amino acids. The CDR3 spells CASSYRGLNYEQYF. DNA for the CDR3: TGTGCCAGCAGTTACAGGGGGCTCAACTACGAGCAGTACTTC.

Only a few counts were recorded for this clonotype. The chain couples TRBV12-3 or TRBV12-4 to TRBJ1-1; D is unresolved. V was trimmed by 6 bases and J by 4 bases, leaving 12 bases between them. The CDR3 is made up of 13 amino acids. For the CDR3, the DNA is TGTGCCAGCAGACTCGCCGGCTTCACTGAAGCTTTCTTT. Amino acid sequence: CASRLAGFTEAFF.

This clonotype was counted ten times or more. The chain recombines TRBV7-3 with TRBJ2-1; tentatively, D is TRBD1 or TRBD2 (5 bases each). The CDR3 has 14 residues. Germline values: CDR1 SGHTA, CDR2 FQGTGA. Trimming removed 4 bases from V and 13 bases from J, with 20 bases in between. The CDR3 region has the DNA TGTGCCAGCAGCTCTTCCCCGGGACCCTATCCACAGTTCTTC. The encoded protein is CASSSSPGPYPQFF.

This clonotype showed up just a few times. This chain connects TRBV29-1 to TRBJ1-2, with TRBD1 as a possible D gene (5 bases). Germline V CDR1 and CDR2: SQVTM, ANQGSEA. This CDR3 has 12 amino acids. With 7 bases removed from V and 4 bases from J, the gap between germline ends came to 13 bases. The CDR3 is CSGGDLFYGYTF. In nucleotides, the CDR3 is TGCAGCGGGGGGGACCTATTCTATGGCTACACCTTC.

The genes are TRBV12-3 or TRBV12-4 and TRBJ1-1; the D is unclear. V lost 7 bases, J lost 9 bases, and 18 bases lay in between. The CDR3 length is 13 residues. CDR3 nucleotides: TGTGCCAGCACTAATGGGCCCCGGGTTCAAGCTTTCTTT. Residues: CASTNGPRVQAFF.

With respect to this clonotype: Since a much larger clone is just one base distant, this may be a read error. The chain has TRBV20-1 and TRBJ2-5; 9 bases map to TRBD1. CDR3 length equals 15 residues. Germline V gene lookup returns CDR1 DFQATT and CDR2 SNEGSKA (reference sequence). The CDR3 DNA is TGCAGTGCTAGAGATCCGGACAGGGGTCAGGAGACCCTGTACTTC. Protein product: CSARDPDRGQETLYF.

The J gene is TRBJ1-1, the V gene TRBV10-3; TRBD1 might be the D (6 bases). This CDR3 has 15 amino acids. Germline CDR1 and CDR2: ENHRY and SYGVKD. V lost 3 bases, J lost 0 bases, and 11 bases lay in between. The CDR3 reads CAISEEAGVNTEAFF. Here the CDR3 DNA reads TGTGCCATCAGTGAAGAGGCAGGGGTGAACACTGAAGCTTTCTTT.

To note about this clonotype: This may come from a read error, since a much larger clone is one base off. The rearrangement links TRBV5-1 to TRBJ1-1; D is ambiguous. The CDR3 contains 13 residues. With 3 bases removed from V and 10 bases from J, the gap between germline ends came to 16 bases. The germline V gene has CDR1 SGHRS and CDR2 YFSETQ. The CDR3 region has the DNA TGCGCCAGCAGCTCGGAGACGATCACCGGAGCTTTCTTT. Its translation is CASSSETITGAFF.